The 14 T cell receptor beta chains below were found in one sample sequenced in a study of regulatory T cells in long-lasting Graves disease. Time point here: newly diagnosed GD, antithyroid drugs for less than 3 months. TCR sequences were obtained from RNA taken from PBMCs. Relying on iRepertoire HTBI primers and Arm-PCR of CDR3 regions, the team built TCR beta libraries. TCRdb fed the multiplex PCR reads into MiXCR, producing one record per CDR3 protein. The sample carries approximately 490,000 distinct CDR3 sequences, roughly 17% recorded once. This same sample was also part of a study on T cells in Graves' hyperthyroidism and ophthalmopathy.

Sample: peripheral blood mononuclear cells (PBMCs), taken at new diagnosis, from a patient treated with antithyroid drugs. Receptors were obtained from a man between 35 and 55 years old with Graves disease.

This clonotype was detected ten times or more. This chain connects TRBV30 to TRBJ1-2; 8 nucleotides match TRBD1. The CDR3 runs 12 residues. Germline V gene sequence: CDR1 GTSNPN, CDR2 SVGIG (reference sequence). With 1 base clipped from V and 8 bases from J, the junction kept 3 bases outside the gene matches. The CDR3: CAWSAGTGGYTF. DNA for the CDR3: TGTGCCTGGAGTGCCGGGACAGGAGGCTACACCTTC. Full variable domain (rest looked up from reference TRBV30 and TRBJ1-2): SQTIHQWPATLVQPVGSPLSLECTVEGTSNPNLYWYRQAAGRGLQLLFYSVGIGQISSEVPQNLSASRPQDRQFILSSKKLLLSDSGFYLCAWSAGTGGYTFGSGTRLTVV.

V gene TRBV29-1 combines with J gene TRBJ2-7, with a possible D match to TRBD2 (6 bases). V was clipped by 7 bases and J by 2 bases, with 12 bases between them. Germline V gene sequence: CDR1 SQVTM, CDR2 ANQGSEA. The CDR3 runs 12 residues. CDR3 sequence: CSGGDPAYEQYF. CDR3 DNA sequence: TGCAGCGGGGGGGACCCTGCCTACGAGCAGTACTTC.

This clonotype has ten or more counts. The chain combines TRBV12-3 or TRBV12-4 with TRBJ2-1; D unresolved. There are 13 residues in the CDR3. The V and J ends lost 5 bases and 9 bases respectively, with 14 bases between them. The CDR3 is CASSEAPMGEQFF. The CDR3 nucleotides read TGTGCCAGCAGTGAGGCGCCCATGGGTGAGCAGTTCTTC.

This clonotype has ten or more counts. V gene TRBV6-5 combines with J gene TRBJ1-5, with 7 bases aligning to TRBD1. From germline, CDR1 is MNHEY and CDR2 SVGAGI. This CDR3 has 18 residues. The ends lost 4 bases at V and 0 bases at J; junction bases unmatched: 12. The CDR3 loop is CASSSRRDRRYSNQPQHF. CDR3 nucleotides: TGTGCCAGCAGTTCACGACGGGACAGACGGTATAGCAATCAGCCCCAGCATTTT.

This clonotype was detected many times. V usage is TRBV11-3 and J usage is TRBJ1-2, with 8 bases fitting TRBD1. CDR1 is SGHNT and CDR2 is YENEEA in the germline V gene. V dropped 5 bases and J dropped 4; count of bases not matched to a gene: 18. There are 18 residues in the CDR3. The CDR3 DNA is TGTGCCAGCAGCATCCGCCGGACAGGGAAAGGGGCCGGCTATGGCTACACCTTC. It translates to CASSIRRTGKGAGYGYTF.

This clonotype has at least ten counts. The chain links TRBV20-1 to TRBJ1-1; D gene unclear. The CDR3 has 12 amino acids. Germline loops: CDR1 DFQATT, CDR2 SNEGSKA (reference sequence). The V and J ends lost 2 bases and 2 bases respectively, with 6 bases between them. The DNA for the CDR3 is TGCAGTGCTAGACGGTTCAACACTGAAGCTTTCTTT. It encodes CSARRFNTEAFF.

This clonotype has only a few counts. The genes are TRBV6-1 and TRBJ1-1; D remains unclear. V was shortened by 6 bases and J by 3 bases, with 11 bases between the two germline ends. The germline CDR1 and CDR2 sequences are MNHNS and SASEGT. This CDR3 contains 13 residues. Here the CDR3 DNA reads TGTGCCAGCAGGACCGGGGTGGACACTGAAGCTTTCTTT. Its protein is CASRTGVDTEAFF.

This clonotype appeared a single time. Possible read error: a much larger clone is one base away. The chain is built from TRBV2 and TRBJ2-5; D is perhaps TRBD1 (5 bases). In germline, CDR1 is SNHLY, CDR2 FYNNEI. V lost 3 bases and J lost 11, with 13 bases in between. This CDR3 contains 12 residues. DNA for the CDR3: TGTGCCAGCAGTGATGGGGCGTCTGAGCAGTACTTC. Its protein product is CASSDGASEQYF.

At least ten counts were recorded for this clonotype. The rearrangement joins TRBV28 to TRBJ2-5, with 7 bases identical to TRBD1. Unmatched junction bases numbered 3, after V lost 6 bases and J lost 2 bases. The CDR3 contains 13 residues. CDR1 and CDR2 (germline): MDHEN, SYDVKM. The DNA for the CDR3 is TGTGCCAGCAGCAAGGGACAGCAAGAGACCCAGTACTTC. This sequence encodes CASSKGQQETQYF.

This clonotype was picked up a small number of times. The chain joins TRBV28 to TRBJ2-7; 7 nucleotides match TRBD1. The germline gives CDR1 MDHEN, CDR2 SYDVKM. The V and J ends lost 3 bases and 3 bases, in that order; junction bases with no gene match: 8. This CDR3 contains 15 residues. The CDR3 nucleotides read TGTGCCAGCAGTTTTGGGGACAGATTTTACTACGAGCAGTACTTC. Translated, it gives CASSFGDRFYYEQYF.

The rearrangement joins TRBV20-1 to TRBJ2-6; TRBD1 agrees at 7 bases. The trim removed 3 bases at V and 5 bases at J, leaving 10 bases unmatched. From germline, CDR1 is DFQATT and CDR2 SNEGSKA (reference sequence). The CDR3 spans 16 residues. CDR3 nucleotide sequence: TGCAGTGCTAGGGGGACAGCTCGATTGAGGGCCAACGTCCTGACTTTC. Encoded protein: CSARGTARLRANVLTF.

In this sample, this clonotype turned up a few times. This rearrangement joins TRBV9 to TRBJ2-1; 9 bases agree with TRBD2. Germline V gene sequence: CDR1 SGDLS, CDR2 YYNGEE. The CDR3 contains 15 residues. The V gene end was trimmed by 1 base and the J gene end by 8 bases; junction bases not matched to a gene: 7. The CDR3 here is CASSVSAGGYHEQFF. The CDR3, as DNA: TGTGCCAGCAGCGTAAGCGCGGGAGGGTACCATGAGCAGTTCTTC. Full variable domain (missing parts from reference TRBV9 and TRBJ2-1): DSGVTQTPKHLITATGQRVTLRCSPRSGDLSVYWYQQSLDQGLQFLIQYYNGEERAKGNILERFSAQQFPDLHSELNLSSLELGDSALYFCASSVSAGGYHEQFFGPGTRLTVL.

This clonotype appeared many times. CDR3 protein: CASRGAGVWNEQFF. DNA for the CDR3: TGTGCATCCAGGGGGGCGGGAGTATGGAATGAGCAGTTCTTC. V gene TRBV30 combines with J gene TRBJ2-1, with D perhaps being TRBD1 or TRBD2 (7 bases each). CDR1 and CDR2 from the germline V gene are GTSNPN and SVGIG (reference sequence). The CDR3 contains 14 residues.

This clonotype occurred many times. The chain recombines TRBV27 with TRBJ2-3; D remains unclear. The CDR3 runs 15 residues. Germline V gene sequence: CDR1 MNHEY, CDR2 SMNVEV (reference sequence). The V end lost 5 bases, the J end lost 2 bases, and 14 bases lay between the germline ends. CDR3 bases: TGTGCCAGCAGTCCTTCGGTCACTCCCACAGATACGCAGTATTTT. Translated: CASSPSVTPTDTQYF.